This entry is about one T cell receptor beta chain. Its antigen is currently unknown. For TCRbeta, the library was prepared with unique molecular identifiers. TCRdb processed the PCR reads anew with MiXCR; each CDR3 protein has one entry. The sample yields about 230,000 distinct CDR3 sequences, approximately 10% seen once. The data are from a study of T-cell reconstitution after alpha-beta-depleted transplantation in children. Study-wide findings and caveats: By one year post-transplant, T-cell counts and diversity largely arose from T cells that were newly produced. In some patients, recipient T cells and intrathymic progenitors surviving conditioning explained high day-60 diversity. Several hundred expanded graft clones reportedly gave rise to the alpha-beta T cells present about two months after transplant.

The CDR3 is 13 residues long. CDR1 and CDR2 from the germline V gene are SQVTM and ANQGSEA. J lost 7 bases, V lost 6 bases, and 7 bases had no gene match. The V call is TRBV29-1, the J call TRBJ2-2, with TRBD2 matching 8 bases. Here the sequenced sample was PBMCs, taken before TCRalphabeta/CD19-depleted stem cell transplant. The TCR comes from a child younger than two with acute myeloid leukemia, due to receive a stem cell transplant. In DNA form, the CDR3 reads TGCAGCGTAAGCGGGAGAGGAAGCGGGGAGCTGTTTTTT. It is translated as CSVSGRGSGELFF.